Shown below are 22 T cell receptor beta chains from a single sample sequenced in a study of CD8+ T cells in alopecia areata. RNA was extracted and reverse transcribed into cDNA as the sequencing template. Here immunoSEQ multiplex PCR was the method, and the copy in TCRdb shows in-frame clones only, minus some. The data show approximately 91,000 clones, with 35% to 50% seen just once and 0.79% held by the top ten. Sequenced input: CD4+ T cells sorted from blood. Every receptor here comes from a human donor with alopecia areata.

The chain is built from TRBV11-3 and TRBJ2-3; TRBD2 agrees at 11 bases. CDR1 is SGHNT, CDR2 YENEEA, per germline. The CDR3 has 13 residues. With 9 bases clipped from V and 4 bases from J, the junction kept 3 bases outside the gene matches. The CDR3 spells CASTGLAADTQYF. CDR3 nucleotides: TGTGCCAGTACGGGACTAGCGGCAGATACGCAGTATTTT.

The chain has TRBV18 and TRBJ2-1; 7 positions match TRBD1. The germline CDR1 and CDR2 sequences are KGHSH and LQKENI. The CDR3 sequence is 15 residues long. The V segment lost 3 bases and the J segment 1 base; nucleotides outside the gene matches: 3. CDR3 sequence (DNA): TGTGCCAGCTCACCCGGGACAGTGTCCTACAATGAGCAGTTCTTC. Encoded protein: CASSPGTVSYNEQFF.

The V and J genes are TRBV29-1 and TRBJ2-3; 9 positions agree with TRBD2. The CDR3 contains 15 residues. Germline V gives CDR1 SQVTM, CDR2 ANQGSEA. V lost 7 bases to trimming and J lost 5 bases; unmatched junction nucleotides: 13. CDR3 sequence (DNA): TGCAGCGCCGAAGGTTTAGCGGGAGCACGAGATACGCAGTATTTT. Translation: CSAEGLAGARDTQYF.

The V call is TRBV25-1, the J call TRBJ1-5; the D is unclear. Germline CDR1 and CDR2: MGHDK and SYGVNS. V was cut by 1 base and J by 5 bases, with 3 bases left in between. The CDR3 covers 12 residues. In DNA form, the CDR3 reads TGTGCCAGCAGTGAATCCGATCAGCCCCAGCATTTT. Protein sequence: CASSESDQPQHF. Based on the CDR3 plus reference TRBV25-1 and TRBJ1-5, the full variable domain is EADIYQTPRYLVIGTGKKITLECSQTMGHDKMYWYQQDPGMELHLIHYSYGVNSTEKGDLSSESTVSRIRTEHFPLTLESARPSHTSQYLCASSESDQPQHFGDGTRLSIL.

In regard to this clone: Other DNA variants within this sample encode the same CDR3. The chain uses TRBV20-1 and TRBJ2-1; D call uncertain. CDR1 and CDR2 (germline): DFQATT, SNEGSKA (reference sequence). V lost 0 bases and J 4 bases, leaving 1 base between the germline ends. This CDR3 has 11 residues. CDR3 nucleotide sequence: TGCAGTGCTAGAGAATACAATGAGCAGTTCTTC. This codes for CSAREYNEQFF.

V gene TRBV5-1 combines with J gene TRBJ2-3, with D perhaps TRBD1 or TRBD2 (5 bases each). Trimming cost V 4 bases and J 5 bases, with 11 bases left between them. Germline V gene sequence: CDR1 SGHRS, CDR2 YFSETQ. The CDR3 sequence is 13 residues long. CDR3 sequence reads: CASSPGTKDTQYF. CDR3 sequence (DNA): TGCGCCAGCAGCCCGGGGACCAAAGATACGCAGTATTTT.

This clone was counted at least ten times. The CDR3 carries no conserved terminal phenylalanine or tryptophan, so it likely arises from a read error. The limits of the CDR3 on the DNA are not certain, so only TCRdb's listed CDR3 is given. This sequence joins TRBV4-2 and TRBJ2-7; the D call TRBD1 from the table was never checked on the DNA. From its first to its last residue, the CDR3 has 13 amino acids. CDR1 and CDR2 from the germline V gene are LGHNA and YNFKEQ. The CDR3 reads CASSQSRQGTSII.

The V gene is TRBV29-1, the J gene TRBJ2-7, with 9 bases matching TRBD2. The CDR3 totals 15 residues. Germline CDR1 is SQVTM and CDR2 is ANQGSEA. Losses at the gene ends were 6 bases for V and 6 bases for J; bases not matched to a gene: 15. The CDR3 loop reads CSVLAVAGVLREQYF. CDR3 nucleotide sequence: TGCAGCGTCCTCGCCGTAGCGGGAGTTCTTCGCGAGCAGTACTTC.

This sequence joins TRBV4-2 and TRBJ1-2, with a tentative D call TRBD1 (6 bases). V shed 0 bases and J shed 2 bases, with 13 bases lying between them. This CDR3 contains 16 residues. Germline CDR1 and CDR2: LGHNA and YNFKEQ. CDR3 sequence (DNA): TGTGCCAGCAGCCAAGATTTTCAGGGGCCCAACTATGGCTACACCTTC. Protein: CASSQDFQGPNYGYTF.

The chain employs TRBV20-1 and TRBJ2-7; weak D call: TRBD2 (5 bases). CDR3 size: 11 residues. The ends were cut back, 4 bases at V and 4 bases at J, with 8 bases in the middle. Germline V gene sequence: CDR1 DFQATT, CDR2 SNEGSKA (reference sequence). CDR3 DNA sequence: TGCAGTGCTATCGGAGGTTACGAGCAGTACTTC. Translated, it gives CSAIGGYEQYF.

This clone came up a few times. This chain joins TRBV29-1 and TRBJ2-7; D is perhaps TRBD1 or TRBD2 (5 bases each). CDR1 is SQVTM, CDR2 ANQGSEA, per germline. Trimming removed 7 bases from V and 7 bases from J, with 20 bases in between. CDR3 length equals 13 residues. Here the CDR3 DNA reads TGCAGCGGGGATTGGGGGTCATCGGATGAGCAGTACTTC. Its translation is CSGDWGSSDEQYF.

The table lists this clone with a count of one. The CDR3 coding sequence is TGTGCCAGCAGCCTCCGATGGGAGCAGTACTTC. It encodes CASSLRWEQYF. This chain links TRBV7-8 with TRBJ2-7; D gene uncertain. The CDR3 runs 11 residues. CDR1 and CDR2 from the germline V gene are SGHVS and FQNEAQ. V lost 5 bases and J 7 bases, leaving 9 bases between the germline ends. The whole variable domain, remainder taken from reference TRBV7-8 and TRBJ2-7, is GAGVSQSPRYKVAKRGQDVALRCDPISGHVSLFWYQQALGQGPEFLTYFQNEAQLDKSGLPSDRFFAERPEGSVSTLKIQRTQQEDSAVYLCASSLRWEQYFGPGTRLTVT.

As to this clone: Other DNA sequences in this specimen translate into the identical CDR3. The rearrangement joins TRBV29-1 to TRBJ1-1, with D uncertain. The CDR3 extends over 12 amino acids. V was trimmed by 6 bases and J by 0 bases, leaving 8 bases between them. Per germline, CDR1 SQVTM and CDR2 ANQGSEA. DNA of the CDR3: TGCAGCGTGGAGGGTTTGAACACTGAAGCTTTCTTT. As protein: CSVEGLNTEAFF.

This chain connects TRBV5-1 to TRBJ2-5; D is ambiguous. CDR1 SGHRS and CDR2 YFSETQ come from the germline V gene. This CDR3 comprises 15 residues. V was cut by 0 bases and J by 2 bases, with 11 bases left in between. The CDR3 region has the DNA TGCGCCAGCAGCTTGGGGGGTCGGAGACAAGAGACCCAGTACTTC. Translation gives CASSLGGRRQETQYF.

The CDR3 DNA sequence: TGTGCCAGCAGTTACGGGACAGGGCAAGAGACCCAGTACTTC. This translates into CASSYGTGQETQYF. The V call is TRBV6-5, the J call TRBJ2-5; the match to TRBD1 covers 9 bases. J gave up 2 bases and V 2 bases, and 0 bases lay outside the gene matches. The CDR3 loop spans 14 amino acids. Per germline, CDR1 MNHEY and CDR2 SVGAGI.

This chain uses TRBV19 with TRBJ1-2; D might be TRBD1 (5 bases). This CDR3 comprises 13 residues. The ends were cut back, 8 bases at V and 8 bases at J, with 18 bases in the middle. Germline-derived CDR1 and CDR2 are LNHDA and SQIVND (reference sequence). In nucleotides, the CDR3 is TGTGCCAGTTCCCTGCGGGACTTGTGGGGCTACACCTTC. This gives the protein CASSLRDLWGYTF.

The sample holds a few counts of this clone. This chain joins TRBV30 and TRBJ1-1, with D unclear. This CDR3 spans 14 amino acids. Trimming stripped 3 bases from V and 1 base from J, with 12 bases between. Per the germline V gene, CDR1 is GTSNPN and CDR2 is SVGIG (reference sequence). The CDR3 reads CAWSRGYTNTEAFF. The CDR3 nucleotides read TGTGCCTGGAGCCGAGGCTACACGAACACTGAAGCTTTCTTT.

The chain employs TRBV25-1 and TRBJ2-5; D gene unclear. Between the trimmed V and J ends, which lost 3 bases and 5 bases, there was a span of 7 bases. The CDR3 is 12 amino acids. Germline lookup yields CDR1 MGHDK and CDR2 SYGVNS. The CDR3 reads CASSDLKETQYF. The CDR3 DNA is TGTGCCAGCAGTGATCTTAAGGAGACCCAGTACTTC.

This clone showed up many times. The chain joins TRBV5-6 to TRBJ2-5, with D hard to call. The germline V gene has CDR1 SGHDT and CDR2 YYEEEE. This CDR3 has 11 residues. Trimming shortened V by 2 bases and J by 7 bases, and 6 bases separated the two germline ends. The CDR3 here is CASSFAGTQYF. In nucleotides, the CDR3 is TGTGCCAGCAGCTTCGCTGGGACCCAGTACTTC.

The chain's CDR3 is CAWRKYSNQPQHF. CDR3 sequence (DNA): TGTGCCTGGAGGAAGTATAGCAATCAGCCCCAGCATTTT. V gene TRBV30 combines with J gene TRBJ1-5; D is unclear. The CDR3 spans 13 residues. Trimming shortened V by 3 bases and J by 0 bases, and 6 bases separated the two germline ends. Germline V gene lookup returns CDR1 GTSNPN and CDR2 SVGIG (reference sequence).

The chain employs TRBV30 and TRBJ1-1; D possibly corresponds to TRBD1 (5 bases). The CDR3 extends over 11 amino acids. CDR1 and CDR2 from the germline V gene are GTSNPN and SVGIG (reference sequence). V dropped 8 bases and J dropped 1 base, with 8 bases sitting between them. As DNA, the CDR3 is TGTGCCGTCAGGGAGAACACTGAAGCTTTCTTT. Protein sequence: CAVRENTEAFF.

The chain combines TRBV7-9 with TRBJ1-2, with D maybe TRBD1 (6 bases). V was shortened by 5 bases and J by 4 bases, with 17 bases between the two germline ends. The CDR3 loop spans 15 amino acids. CDR1 and CDR2 from the germline V gene are SEHNR and FQNEAQ (reference sequence). The CDR3 DNA is TGTGCCAGCAGCACCAGACAGGAGGACATCTATGGCTACACCTTC. Translated, it gives CASSTRQEDIYGYTF. Based on the CDR3 plus reference TRBV7-9 and TRBJ1-2, the full variable domain is DTGVSQNPRHKITKRGQNVTFRCDPISEHNRLYWYRQTLGQGPEFLTYFQNEAQLEKSRLLSDRFSAERPKGSFSTLEIQRTEQGDSAMYLCASSTRQEDIYGYTFGSGTRLTVV.